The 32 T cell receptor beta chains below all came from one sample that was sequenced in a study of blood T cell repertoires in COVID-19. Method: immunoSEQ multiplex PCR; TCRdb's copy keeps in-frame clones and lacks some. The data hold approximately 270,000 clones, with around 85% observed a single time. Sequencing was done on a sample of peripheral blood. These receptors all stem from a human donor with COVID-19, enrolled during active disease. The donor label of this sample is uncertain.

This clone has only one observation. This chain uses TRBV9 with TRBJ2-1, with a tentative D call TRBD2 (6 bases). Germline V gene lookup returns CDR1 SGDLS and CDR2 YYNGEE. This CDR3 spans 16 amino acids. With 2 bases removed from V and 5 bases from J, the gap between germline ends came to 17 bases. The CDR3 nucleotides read TGTGCCAGCAGCGTCAACTCTCGGGAGTCGGACAATGAGCAGTTCTTC. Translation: CASSVNSRESDNEQFF.

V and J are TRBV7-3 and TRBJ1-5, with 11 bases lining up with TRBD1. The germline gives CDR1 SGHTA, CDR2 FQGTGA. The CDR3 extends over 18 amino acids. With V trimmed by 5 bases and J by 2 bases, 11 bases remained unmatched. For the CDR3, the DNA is TGTGCCAGCAGCCCACGGACAGGGGGCAGCGGGGGCAATCAGCCCCAGCATTTT. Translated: CASSPRTGGSGGNQPQHF.

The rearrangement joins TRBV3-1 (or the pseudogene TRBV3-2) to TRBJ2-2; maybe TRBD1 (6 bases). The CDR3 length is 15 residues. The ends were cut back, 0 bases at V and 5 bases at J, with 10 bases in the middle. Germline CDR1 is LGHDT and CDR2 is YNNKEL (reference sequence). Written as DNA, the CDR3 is TGTGCCAGCAGCCAAGATAGGACAGCTACCGGGGAGCTGTTTTTT. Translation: CASSQDRTATGELFF.

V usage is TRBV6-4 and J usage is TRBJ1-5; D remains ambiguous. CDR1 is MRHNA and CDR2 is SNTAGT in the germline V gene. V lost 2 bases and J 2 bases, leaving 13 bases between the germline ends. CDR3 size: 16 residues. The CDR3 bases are TGTGCCAGCAGTGACCCCTCTGACGGGGGCAATCAGCCCCAGCATTTT. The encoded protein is CASSDPSDGGNQPQHF.

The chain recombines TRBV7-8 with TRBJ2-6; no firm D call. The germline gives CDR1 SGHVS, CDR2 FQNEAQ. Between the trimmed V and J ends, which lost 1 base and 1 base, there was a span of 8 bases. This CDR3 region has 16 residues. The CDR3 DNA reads TGTGCCAGCAGCTTAGGATACGGGTCTGGGGCCAACGTCCTGACTTTC. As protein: CASSLGYGSGANVLTF.

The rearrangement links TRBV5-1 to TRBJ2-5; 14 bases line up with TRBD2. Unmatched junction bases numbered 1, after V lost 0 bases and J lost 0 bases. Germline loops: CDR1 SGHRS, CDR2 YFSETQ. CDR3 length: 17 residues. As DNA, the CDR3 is TGCGCCAGCAGCTTGGGGACTAGCGGGAGGAACCAAGAGACCCAGTACTTC. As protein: CASSLGTSGRNQETQYF.

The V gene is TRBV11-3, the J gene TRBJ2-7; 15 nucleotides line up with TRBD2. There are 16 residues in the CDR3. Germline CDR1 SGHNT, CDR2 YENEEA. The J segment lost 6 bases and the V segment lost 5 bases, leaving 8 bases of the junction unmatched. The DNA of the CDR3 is TGTGCCAGCAGCCTTGGACTAGCGGGAGGGCCGGGCGAGCAGTACTTC. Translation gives CASSLGLAGGPGEQYF.

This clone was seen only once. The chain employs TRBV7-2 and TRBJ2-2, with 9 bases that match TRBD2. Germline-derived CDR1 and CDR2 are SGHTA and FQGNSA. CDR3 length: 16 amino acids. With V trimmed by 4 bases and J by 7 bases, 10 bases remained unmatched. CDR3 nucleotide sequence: TGTGCCAGCAGCTCCGTACGGACTAGCGCCGGCGGGGAGCTGTTTTTT. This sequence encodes CASSSVRTSAGGELFF.

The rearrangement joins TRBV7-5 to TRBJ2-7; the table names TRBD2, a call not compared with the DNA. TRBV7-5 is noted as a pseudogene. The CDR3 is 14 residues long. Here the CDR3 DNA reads TGTGCCAGAAGCTTACGCGATAACTCATACGAGCAGTACTTC. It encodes CARSLRDNSYEQYF.

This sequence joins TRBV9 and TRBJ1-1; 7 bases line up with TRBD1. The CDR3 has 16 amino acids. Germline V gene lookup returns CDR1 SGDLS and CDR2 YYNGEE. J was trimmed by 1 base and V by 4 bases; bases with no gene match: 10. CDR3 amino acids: CASSPTGNRGNTEAFF. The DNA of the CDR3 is TGTGCCAGCAGCCCAACGGGGAACAGGGGGAACACTGAAGCTTTCTTT.

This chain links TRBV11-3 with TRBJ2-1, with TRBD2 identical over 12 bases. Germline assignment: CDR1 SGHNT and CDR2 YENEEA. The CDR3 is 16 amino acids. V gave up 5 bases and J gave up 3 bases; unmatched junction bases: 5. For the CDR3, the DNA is TGTGCCAGCAGCCCTAGCGGGAGGGCCCTCTACAATGAGCAGTTCTTC. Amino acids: CASSPSGRALYNEQFF.

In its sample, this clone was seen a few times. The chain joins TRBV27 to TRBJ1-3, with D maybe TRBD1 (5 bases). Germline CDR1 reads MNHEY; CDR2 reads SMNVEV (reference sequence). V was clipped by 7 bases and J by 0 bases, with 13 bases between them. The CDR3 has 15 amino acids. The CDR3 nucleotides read TGTGCCAGCATGGGAGGGGTCAGCTCTGGAAACACCATATATTTT. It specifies CASMGGVSSGNTIYF.

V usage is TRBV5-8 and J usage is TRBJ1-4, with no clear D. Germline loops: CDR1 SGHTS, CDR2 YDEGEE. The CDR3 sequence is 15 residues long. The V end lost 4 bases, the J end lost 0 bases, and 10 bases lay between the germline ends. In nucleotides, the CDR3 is TGTGCCAGCAGCCCCTGGGCAGCAACTAATGAAAAACTGTTTTTT. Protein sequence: CASSPWAATNEKLFF.

CDR3 bases: TGTGCCAGCAGCATTCCCGGGACACTCTCTGGGGCCAACGTCCTGACTTTC. This codes for CASSIPGTLSGANVLTF. The chain combines TRBV5-6 with TRBJ2-6; the D gene is possibly TRBD1 (6 bases). Trimming took 4 bases from V and 0 from J, leaving 14 bases between them. CDR3 length: 17 amino acids. Germline loops: CDR1 SGHDT, CDR2 YYEEEE.

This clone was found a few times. This chain's CDR3 is CSVLRWPDRGQDTEAFF. The CDR3 nucleotides are TGCAGCGTCCTTCGTTGGCCGGACAGGGGGCAGGACACTGAAGCTTTCTTT. This chain links TRBV29-1 with TRBJ1-1, with 11 nucleotides matching TRBD1. CDR3 length: 17 residues. In germline, CDR1 is SQVTM, CDR2 ANQGSEA. V shed 6 bases, J shed 3 bases, and the junction held 15 bases outside the gene matches.

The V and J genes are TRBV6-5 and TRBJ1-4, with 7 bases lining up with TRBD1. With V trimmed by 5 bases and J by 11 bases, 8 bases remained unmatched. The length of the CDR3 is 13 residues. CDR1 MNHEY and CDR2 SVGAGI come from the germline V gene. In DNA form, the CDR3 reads TGTGCCAGCAGTAGTGAGACAGGGAGGAAACTGTTTTTT. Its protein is CASSSETGRKLFF.

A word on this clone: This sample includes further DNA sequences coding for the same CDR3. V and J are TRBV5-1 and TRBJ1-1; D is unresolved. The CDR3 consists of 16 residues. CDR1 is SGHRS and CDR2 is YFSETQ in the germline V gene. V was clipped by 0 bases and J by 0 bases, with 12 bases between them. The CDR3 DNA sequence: TGCGCCAGCAGCTTGGCCGGAGGCAGCATGAACACTGAAGCTTTCTTT. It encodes CASSLAGGSMNTEAFF.

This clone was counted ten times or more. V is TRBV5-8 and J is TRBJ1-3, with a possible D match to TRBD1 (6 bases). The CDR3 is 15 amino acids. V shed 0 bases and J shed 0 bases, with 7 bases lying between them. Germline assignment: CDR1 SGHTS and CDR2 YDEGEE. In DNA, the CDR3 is TGTGCCAGCAGCTTGGGGACAGCCTCTGGAAACACCATATATTTT. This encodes CASSLGTASGNTIYF. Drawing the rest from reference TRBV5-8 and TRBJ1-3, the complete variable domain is EAGVTQSPTHLIKTRGQQATLRCSPISGHTSVYWYQQALGLGLQFLLWYDEGEERNRGNFPPRFSGRQFPNYSSELNVNALELEDSALYLCASSLGTASGNTIYFGEGSWLTVV.

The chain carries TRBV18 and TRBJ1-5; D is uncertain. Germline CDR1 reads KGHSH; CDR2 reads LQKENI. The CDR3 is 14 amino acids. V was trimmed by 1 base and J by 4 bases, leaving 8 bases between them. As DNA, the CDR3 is TGTGCCAGCTCACCACAAGGAGGAAATCAGCCCCAGCATTTT. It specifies CASSPQGGNQPQHF.

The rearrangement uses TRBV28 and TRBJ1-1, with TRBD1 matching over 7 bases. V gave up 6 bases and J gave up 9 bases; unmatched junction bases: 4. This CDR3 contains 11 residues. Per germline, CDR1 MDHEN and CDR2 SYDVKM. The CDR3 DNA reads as TGTGCCAGCAGGGTACAGGGGAAAGCTTTCTTT. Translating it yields CASRVQGKAFF. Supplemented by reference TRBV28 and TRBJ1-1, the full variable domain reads DVKVTQSSRYLVKRTGEKVFLECVQDMDHENMFWYRQDPGLGLRLIYFSYDVKMKEKGDIPEGYSVSREKKERFSLILESASTNQTSMYLCASRVQGKAFFGQGTRLTVV.

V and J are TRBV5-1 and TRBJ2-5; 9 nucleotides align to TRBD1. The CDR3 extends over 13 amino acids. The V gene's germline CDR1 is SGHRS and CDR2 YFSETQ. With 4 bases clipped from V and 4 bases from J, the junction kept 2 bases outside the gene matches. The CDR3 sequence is CASSKGQGETQYF. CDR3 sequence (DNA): TGCGCCAGCAGCAAGGGACAGGGAGAGACCCAGTACTTC.

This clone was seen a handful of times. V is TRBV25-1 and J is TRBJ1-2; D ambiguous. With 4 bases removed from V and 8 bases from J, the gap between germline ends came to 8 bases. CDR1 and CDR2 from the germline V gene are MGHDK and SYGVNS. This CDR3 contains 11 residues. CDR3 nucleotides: TGTGCCAGCAGTGGACACTGGGGCTACACCTTC. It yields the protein CASSGHWGYTF.

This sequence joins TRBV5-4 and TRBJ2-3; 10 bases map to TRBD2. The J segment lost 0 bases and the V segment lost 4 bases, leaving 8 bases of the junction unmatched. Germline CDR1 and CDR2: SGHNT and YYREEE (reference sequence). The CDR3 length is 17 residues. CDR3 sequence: CASSPSGLAFSTDTQYF. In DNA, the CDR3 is TGTGCCAGCAGCCCCTCGGGACTAGCGTTTAGCACAGATACGCAGTATTTT.

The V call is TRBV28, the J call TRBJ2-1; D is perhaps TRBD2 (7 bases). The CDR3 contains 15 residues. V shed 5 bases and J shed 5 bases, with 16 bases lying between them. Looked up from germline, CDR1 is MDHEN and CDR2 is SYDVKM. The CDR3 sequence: CASSLGGEANNEQFF. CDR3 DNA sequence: TGTGCCAGCAGTCTAGGGGGGGAGGCGAACAATGAGCAGTTCTTC.

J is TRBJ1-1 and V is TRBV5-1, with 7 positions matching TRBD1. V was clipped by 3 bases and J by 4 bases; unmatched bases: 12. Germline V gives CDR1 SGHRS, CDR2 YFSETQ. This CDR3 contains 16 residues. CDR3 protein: CASSSVTGNSGTEAFF. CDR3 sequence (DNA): TGCGCCAGCAGCTCGGTGACAGGGAATTCTGGCACTGAAGCTTTCTTT.

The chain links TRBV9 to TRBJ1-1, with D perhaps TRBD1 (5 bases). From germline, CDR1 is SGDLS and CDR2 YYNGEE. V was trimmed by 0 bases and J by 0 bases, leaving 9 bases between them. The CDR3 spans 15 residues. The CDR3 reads CASSVGGRVNTEAFF. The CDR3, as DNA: TGTGCCAGCAGCGTAGGGGGCAGGGTGAACACTGAAGCTTTCTTT.

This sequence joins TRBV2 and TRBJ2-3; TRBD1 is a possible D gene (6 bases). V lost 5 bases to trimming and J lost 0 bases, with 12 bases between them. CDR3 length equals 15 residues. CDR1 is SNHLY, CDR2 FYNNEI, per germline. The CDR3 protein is CASSNRQASTDTQYF. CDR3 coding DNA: TGTGCCAGCAGTAACCGACAGGCAAGCACAGATACGCAGTATTTT.

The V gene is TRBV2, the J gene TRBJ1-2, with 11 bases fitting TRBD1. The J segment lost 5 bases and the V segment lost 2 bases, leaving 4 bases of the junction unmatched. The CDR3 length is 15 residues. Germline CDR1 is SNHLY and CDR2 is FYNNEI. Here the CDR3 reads CASSERTGGGYGYTF. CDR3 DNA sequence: TGTGCCAGCAGTGAAAGGACAGGGGGCGGGTATGGCTACACCTTC.

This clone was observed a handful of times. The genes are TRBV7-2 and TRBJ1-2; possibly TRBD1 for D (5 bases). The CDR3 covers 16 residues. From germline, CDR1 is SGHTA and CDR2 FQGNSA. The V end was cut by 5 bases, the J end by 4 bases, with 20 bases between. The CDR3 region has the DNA TGTGCCAGCAGCAGATTTCAGGGAGGAGAGGGCTATGGCTACACCTTC. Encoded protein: CASSRFQGGEGYGYTF. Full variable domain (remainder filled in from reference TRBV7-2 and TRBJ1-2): GAGVSQSPSNKVTEKGKDVELRCDPISGHTALYWYRQSLGQGLEFLIYFQGNSAPDKSGLPSDRFSAERTGGSVSTLTIQRTQQEDSAVYLCASSRFQGGEGYGYTFGSGTRLTVV.

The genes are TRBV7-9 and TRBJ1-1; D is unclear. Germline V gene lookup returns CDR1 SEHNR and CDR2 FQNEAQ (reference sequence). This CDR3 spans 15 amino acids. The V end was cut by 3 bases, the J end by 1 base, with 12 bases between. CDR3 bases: TGTGCCAGCAGCTTGACGGGATTGGGGAACACTGAAGCTTTCTTT. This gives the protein CASSLTGLGNTEAFF.

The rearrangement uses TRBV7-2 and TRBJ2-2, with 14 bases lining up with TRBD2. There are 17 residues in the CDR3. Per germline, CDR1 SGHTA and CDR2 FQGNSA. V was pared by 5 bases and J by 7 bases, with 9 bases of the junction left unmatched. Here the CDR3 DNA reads TGTGCCAGCAGCACCCGGACTAGCGGGAGGAGGGTCGGGGAGCTGTTTTTT. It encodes CASSTRTSGRRVGELFF.

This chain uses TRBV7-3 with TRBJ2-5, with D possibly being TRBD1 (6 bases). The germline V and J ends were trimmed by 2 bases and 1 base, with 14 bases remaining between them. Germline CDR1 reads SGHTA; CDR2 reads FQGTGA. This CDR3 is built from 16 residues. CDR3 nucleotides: TGTGCCAGCAGCTTATCGGGTCGAGGGGGCCAAGAGACCCAGTACTTC. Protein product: CASSLSGRGGQETQYF.